Listed here is a single TCR beta chain. Its antigen is unidentified. Methods described previously, with TCR primers listed, were used for bulk TCR libraries. One entry per CDR3 protein results from TCRdb running MiXCR on the PCR reads. The repertoire holds 400,000 to 600,000 distinct CDR3 sequences, with around 21% as singletons. This entry comes from a study of molecular identifiers for immune sequencing clone quantification. About the research overall: For replicates, RNA isolated from about 19,000 or 110,000 naive CD8 cells was divided into five portions, of which four were sequenced. Overall study results and limits: Clones of above 20 RNA copies carried over 99% of effector molecules; in naive cells they carried under 1%.

Trimming pared 6 bases from V and 2 bases from J, leaving 17 bases between. Germline V gene sequence: CDR1 MNHNS, CDR2 SASEGT. The CDR3 length is 15 residues. This sequence originates from a human donor in good health. Some libraries in this study had Jurkat cell RNA spiked in. The J gene is TRBJ2-7, the V gene TRBV6-1; D is perhaps TRBD2 (6 bases). The sequencing sample was made of naive CD8+ T cells from blood, with Jurkat cell RNA spiked in. This sample's subset: FACS-sorted CD8+CD4-CCR7+CD45RA+ naive T cells. In DNA, the CDR3 is TGTGCCAGCAGGGAGACGGGACTGCACCCCTACGAGCAGTACTTC. Its protein is CASRETGLHPYEQYF.